Listed below are T cell receptor beta chains from one sample, sequenced in a study of response to subunit inactivated influenza vaccine. TCRdb used MiXCR to reprocess the RT-PCR reads, holding one entry per CDR3 protein. The sample holds roughly 500,000 distinct CDR3 sequences; approximately 17% are singletons and the top ten take roughly 3%. This material consisted of CD4+ T cells sorted from PBMCs, taken 23 to 25 months after vaccination. All receptors derive from a man aged 50 to 69 who received an inactivated influenza vaccine. CDR3s include the opening cysteine and the closing phenylalanine or tryptophan. The D gene is left open where the match is weak. Clone size is stated in some rows and not others, as once, few, many or a class when expanded.

d_gene	v_gene	abundance	j_gene	CDR3nt	CDR3aa
TRBD2	TRBV10-3	many	TRBJ2-1	TGTGCCATCAGCGAGGGACTAGCGGGAGTGGAGGGCAATGAGCAGTTCTTC	CAISEGLAGVEGNEQFF
TRBD2	TRBV20-1	few	TRBJ2-3	TGCAGTGCTACGGATTTCTTAGCGGGAGGGCCTTATACGCAGTATTTT	CSATDFLAGGPYTQYF
NA	TRBV28	many	TRBJ1-6	TGTGCCAGCAGAGACAGGTTCAATAATTCACCCCTCCACTTT	CASRDRFNNSPLHF
NA	TRBV4-3	many	TRBJ2-1	TGCGCCAGCAGCCAGGCTACCGAGCAGTTCTTC	CASSQATEQFF
TRBD2	TRBV5-1	many	TRBJ2-1	TGCGCCAGCAGCCAGGGCGGGGGTGAGCAGTTCTTC	CASSQGGGEQFF
NA	TRBV5-5	NA	TRBJ2-7	TGTGCCAGCAGCTTTTGGACAGCCTACGAGCAGTACTTC	CASSFWTAYEQYF
TRBD2	TRBV29-1	many	TRBJ2-3	TGCAGCGTTGAAGGGTCGGAGACTAGCGGTTGGACGCGCACAGATACGCAGTATTTT	CSVEGSETSGWTRTDTQYF
NA	TRBV20-1	NA	TRBJ1-2	TGCAGTGCTAGAGCAGGGTTAGGTAACTATGGCTACACCTTC	CSARAGLGNYGYTF
NA	TRBV28	many	TRBJ1-4	TGTGCCAGCAGTGCCCCAGGGTCTGGAAAACTGTTTTTT	CASSAPGSGKLFF
TRBD2	TRBV10-3	NA	TRBJ2-5	TGTGCCATCAGTGGGACTAGCGGGGCCGAGACCCAGTACTTC	CAISGTSGAETQYF